A single sample gave rise to the 17 T cell receptor beta chains below, sequenced in a study of HIV-infected children after antiretroviral therapy interruption. Regarding treatment: PENTA 11 planned treatment interruption arm or continuous ART arm. A 3' RACE protocol on RNA, with unique molecular identifiers, produced the TCR library. TCRdb analysed the 3' RACE reads with MiXCR anew, one entry per CDR3 protein. The sample includes about 7,000 distinct CDR3 sequences, 15% to 20% seen only once; the top ten take approximately 13%. The specimen comprised CD45RO+ CD8+ T cells from PBMCs, pooled from several time points, sampled from a donor given antiretroviral therapy, either interrupted or continuous. Subset meaning: memory CD8+ CD45RO+ CD45RA- T cells. The receptors come from a pool of human donors with HIV.

The genes are TRBV20-1 and TRBJ2-7; 10 bases match TRBD1. Germline CDR1 reads DFQATT; CDR2 reads SNEGSKA (reference sequence). Unmatched junction bases numbered 2, after V lost 0 bases and J lost 6 bases. The length of the CDR3 is 13 residues. The CDR3: CSARDDRGLEQYF. The DNA for the CDR3 is TGCAGTGCTAGAGATGACAGGGGGCTCGAGCAGTACTTC.

Many counts were recorded for this clonotype. The chain is built from TRBV5-1 and TRBJ2-1; no definite D call. The germline gives CDR1 SGHRS, CDR2 YFSETQ. V lost 2 bases and J 0 bases, leaving 12 bases between the germline ends. This CDR3 spans 16 amino acids. The CDR3 reads CASSLGLLSSYNEQFF. The CDR3 DNA is TGCGCCAGCAGCTTAGGGCTCCTGAGCTCCTACAATGAGCAGTTCTTC.

V gene TRBV12-3 or TRBV12-4 combines with J gene TRBJ1-2; TRBD1 is a possible D gene (5 bases). This CDR3 has 11 residues. V lost 4 bases to trimming and J lost 11 bases, with 11 bases between them. CDR3 in amino acids: CASSSGLPYTF. The CDR3 DNA sequence: TGTGCCAGCAGTTCGGGACTGCCGTACACCTTC.

This chain links TRBV12-3 or TRBV12-4 with TRBJ2-7, with D possibly being TRBD1 (6 bases). CDR3 length equals 15 residues. The V end was cut by 1 base, the J end by 4 bases, with 14 bases between. CDR3 sequence reads: CASSLGNRDPYEQYF. The CDR3, as DNA: TGTGCCAGCAGTTTAGGAAACAGGGACCCATACGAGCAGTACTTC.

This clonotype was recorded at least ten times. The chain couples TRBV7-2 to TRBJ2-1; 7 bases are shared with TRBD2. With V trimmed by 2 bases and J by 6 bases, 13 bases remained unmatched. The CDR3 is 17 residues long. Germline V CDR1 and CDR2: SGHTA, FQGNSA. The CDR3 loop reads CASSLLGGGVPINEQFF. In nucleotides, the CDR3 is TGTGCCAGCAGCTTACTGGGGGGAGGGGTCCCTATCAATGAGCAGTTCTTC.

The chain recombines TRBV12-3 or TRBV12-4 with TRBJ2-7; TRBD1 might be the D (5 bases). This CDR3 has 15 amino acids. V was trimmed by 2 bases and J by 1 base, leaving 12 bases between them. In nucleotides, the CDR3 is TGTGCCAGCAGTTTATTTGGCAGGGATTCCTACGAGCAGTACTTC. Translating gives CASSLFGRDSYEQYF.

The table lists this clonotype with many counts. The genes are TRBV12-3 or TRBV12-4 and TRBJ2-1, with 11 bases that match TRBD2. V lost 1 base and J lost 3; bases outside the gene matches: 8. This CDR3 has 18 amino acids. This CDR3 reads CASSLGGTSGKIYNEQFF. CDR3 DNA sequence: TGTGCCAGCAGTTTAGGGGGGACTAGCGGCAAAATCTACAATGAGCAGTTCTTC.

This clonotype is categorized as medium-sized. The V gene is TRBV4-3, the J gene TRBJ2-2, with D uncertain. This CDR3 spans 14 amino acids. Germline V lookup: CDR1 LGHNA, CDR2 YSLEER. The V gene lost 0 bases and the J gene lost 4 bases, with 6 bases spanning the gap. The CDR3 DNA reads as TGCGCCAGCAGCCAAGATCTTGGCACCGGGGAGCTGTTTTTT. It translates to CASSQDLGTGELFF.

This clonotype is medium-sized within its sample. The chain couples TRBV9 to TRBJ2-4, with D possibly called TRBD1 or TRBD2 (5 bases each). This CDR3 spans 15 amino acids. CDR1 is SGDLS and CDR2 is YYNGEE in the germline V gene. V lost 4 bases, J lost 8 bases, and 19 bases lay in between. The CDR3 reads CASSPTGHDGDIQYF. CDR3 DNA: TGTGCCAGCAGCCCCACCGGACACGACGGGGACATTCAGTACTTC.

This clonotype appeared many times. The chain links TRBV28 to TRBJ2-1, with D hard to call. The CDR3 runs 13 residues. V lost 6 bases and J 5 bases, leaving 11 bases between the germline ends. Germline CDR1 and CDR2: MDHEN and SYDVKM. The CDR3 region is CASRASPHNEQFF. The CDR3, as DNA: TGTGCCAGCAGGGCTAGTCCCCACAATGAGCAGTTCTTC.

This clonotype was observed at least ten times. The chain recombines TRBV19 with TRBJ1-2; the D gene is possibly TRBD1 (5 bases). Trimming cost V 3 bases and J 6 bases, with 17 bases left between them. The germline V gene has CDR1 LNHDA and CDR2 SQIVND (reference sequence). This CDR3 comprises 15 residues. The CDR3 loop is CASSIGAADPDGYTF. CDR3 sequence (DNA): TGTGCCAGTAGTATTGGGGCCGCAGATCCGGATGGCTACACCTTC.

By share of the sample, this clonotype is medium-sized. This sequence joins TRBV2 and TRBJ2-7; 8 nucleotides match TRBD1. The germline CDR1 and CDR2 sequences are SNHLY and FYNNEI. Trimming took 7 bases from V and 3 from J; bases not matched to a gene: 23. There are 19 residues in the CDR3. CDR3 DNA sequence: TGTGCCAGCACCGACAGGGGAACAATGCATATCTACTACTACTACGAGCAGTACTTC. Translation: CASTDRGTMHIYYYYEQYF.

V usage is TRBV7-3 and J usage is TRBJ2-1; 7 positions match TRBD2. V lost 4 bases, J lost 5 bases, and 5 bases stayed unmatched. There are 14 residues in the CDR3. Germline V CDR1 and CDR2: SGHTA, FQGTGA. CDR3 sequence: CASSWTREHNEQFF. The CDR3 region has the DNA TGTGCCAGCAGCTGGACTAGAGAACACAATGAGCAGTTCTTC.

This clonotype was seen a handful of times. The genes are TRBV4-3 and TRBJ1-5, with TRBD1 matching 9 bases. This CDR3 contains 16 residues. Germline CDR1 and CDR2: LGHNA and YSLEER. The V and J ends lost 2 bases and 2 bases, in that order; junction bases with no gene match: 4. Here the CDR3 reads CASSQQQGARNQPQHF. CDR3 nucleotides: TGCGCCAGCAGCCAACAACAGGGGGCTCGCAATCAGCCCCAGCATTTT.

The table lists this clonotype with many counts. This chain's CDR3 is CASRVAGGDEQFF. The CDR3 region has the DNA TGTGCCAGTAGGGTAGCGGGGGGGGATGAGCAGTTCTTC. V and J are TRBV19 and TRBJ2-1; 11 bases agree with TRBD2. This CDR3 region has 13 residues. After removal of 6 bases from V and 8 bases from J, the junction contained 3 bases not matched to a gene. Germline V CDR1 and CDR2: LNHDA, SQIVND (reference sequence).

In its sample, this clonotype was seen many times. J is TRBJ2-7 and V is TRBV25-1; D remains ambiguous. Deletions cut 2 bases from V and 2 bases from J, with 10 bases between. The CDR3 length is 14 residues. Germline V gives CDR1 MGHDK, CDR2 SYGVNS. The CDR3, as DNA: TGTGCCAGCAGTGAACAAGGAGAGACCTACGAGCAGTACTTC. Encoded protein: CASSEQGETYEQYF.

The rearrangement uses TRBV20-1 and TRBJ2-7; 11 nucleotides align to TRBD2. CDR3 length: 15 amino acids. CDR1 is DFQATT, CDR2 SNEGSKA, per germline (reference sequence). V lost 5 bases and J lost 6; bases outside the gene matches: 12. CDR3 residues: CSAQMLAGGLREQYF. The CDR3, as DNA: TGCAGTGCTCAGATGCTAGCGGGAGGTCTCCGCGAGCAGTACTTC.